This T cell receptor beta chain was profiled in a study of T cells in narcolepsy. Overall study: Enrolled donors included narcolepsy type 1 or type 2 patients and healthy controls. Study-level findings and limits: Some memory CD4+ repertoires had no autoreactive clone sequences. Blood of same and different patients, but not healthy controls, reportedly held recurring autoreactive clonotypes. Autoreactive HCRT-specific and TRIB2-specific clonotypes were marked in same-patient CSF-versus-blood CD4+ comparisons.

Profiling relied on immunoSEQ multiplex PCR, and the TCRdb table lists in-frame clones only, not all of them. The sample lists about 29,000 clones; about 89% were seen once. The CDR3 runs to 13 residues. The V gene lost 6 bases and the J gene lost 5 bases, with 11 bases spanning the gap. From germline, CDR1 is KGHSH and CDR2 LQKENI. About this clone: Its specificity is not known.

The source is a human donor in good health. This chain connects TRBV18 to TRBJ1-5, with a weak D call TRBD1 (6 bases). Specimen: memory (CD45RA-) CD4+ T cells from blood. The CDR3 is CASSSNRDQPQHF. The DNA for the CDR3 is TGTGCCAGCTCTTCTAACAGGGATCAGCCCCAGCATTTT.